This entry lists 6 T cell receptor beta chains sequenced from one sample in a study of T cell repertoires in cytomegalovirus infection. Antigens for these TCRs are unknown. TCRdb analysed the reads with MiXCR anew, one entry per CDR3 protein. The sample carries fewer than 850,000 distinct CDR3 sequences, 25% to 30% recorded once. Sequencing used cultured CD8+ T cells from PBMCs, obtained from culture after CMV antigen stimulation. The receptors were sampled from a human donor in good health (CMV status not recorded). Some clones in this sample may be carry-over from other donors' samples.

This chain uses TRBV6-5 with TRBJ2-6; D call uncertain. This CDR3 has 15 amino acids. The V gene's germline CDR1 is MNHEY and CDR2 SVGAGI. The V and J ends lost 0 bases and 0 bases respectively, with 3 bases between them. The CDR3 protein is CASSYSDSGANVLTF. The DNA for the CDR3 is TGTGCCAGCAGTTACTCGGACTCTGGGGCCAACGTCCTGACTTTC.

This clonotype was recorded a few times. The chain has TRBV28 and TRBJ1-5; maybe TRBD1 (6 bases). The CDR3 spans 19 residues. The germline CDR1 and CDR2 sequences are MDHEN and SYDVKM. V lost 4 bases, J lost 0 bases, and 22 bases lay in between. CDR3 residues: CASSSPGGNREYSNQPQHF. The CDR3 DNA is TGTGCCAGCAGTTCGCCGGGGGGGAACAGGGAGTATAGCAATCAGCCCCAGCATTTT.

This clonotype was picked up a small number of times. The rearrangement links TRBV7-6 to TRBJ1-1; weak D call: TRBD1 (6 bases). The V end lost 3 bases, the J end lost 4 bases, and 21 bases lay between the germline ends. Germline values: CDR1 SGHVS, CDR2 FNYEAQ. The CDR3 loop spans 17 amino acids. The CDR3 here is CASSLRLRGGQVTEAFF. In nucleotides, the CDR3 is TGTGCCAGCAGCTTGCGGTTAAGAGGGGGGCAGGTCACTGAAGCTTTCTTT.

This chain uses TRBV24-1 with TRBJ1-5, with a tentative D call TRBD1 (5 bases). V shed 4 bases and J shed 9 bases, with 9 bases lying between them. Germline CDR1 KGHDR, CDR2 SFDVKD. The CDR3 extends over 12 amino acids. CDR3 residues: CATSEGGSPQHF. The CDR3 nucleotides are TGTGCCACCAGTGAGGGGGGGTCGCCCCAGCATTTT.

The CDR3 bases are TGTGCCAGCAGCCTGGACAGGGGGGACCCCTACAATGAGCAGTTCTTC. Translated, it gives CASSLDRGDPYNEQFF. The J gene is TRBJ2-1, the V gene TRBV7-9, with TRBD1 identical over 10 bases. The CDR3 length is 16 residues. The V gene end was trimmed by 5 bases and the J gene end by 2 bases; junction bases not matched to a gene: 6. The germline V gene has CDR1 SEHNR and CDR2 FQNEAQ (reference sequence).

The gene calls are TRBV7-9 and TRBJ1-5; 7 positions agree with TRBD1. V shed 5 bases and J 1 base; nucleotides not matched to a gene: 5. Germline CDR1 reads SEHNR; CDR2 reads FQNEAQ (reference sequence). The CDR3 is made up of 15 amino acids. The CDR3 protein is CASSLTDRSNQPQHF. The CDR3 nucleotides are TGTGCCAGCAGCCTGACGGACAGGAGCAATCAGCCCCAGCATTTT.